The clone carrying this T cell receptor (beta chain) was observed at least ten times. What it recognizes is unknown. This specimen belongs to a study of T-cell reconstitution after alpha-beta-depleted transplantation in children. Unique molecular identifiers featured in how the TCRbeta library was prepared. Using its own MiXCR run on the PCR reads, TCRdb lists one record per CDR3 protein. The top ten clones hold around 14% of a sample with roughly 150,000 distinct CDR3 sequences, over 8.5% of them seen once. Study outcomes and limitations: One year after transplant, T-cell counts and diversity came mostly from newly produced T cells. From surviving recipient T cells and thymic progenitors came the high day-60 TCRbeta diversity observed in some patients. Reportedly, alpha-beta T cells present about two months post-transplant originated from several hundred expanded clones of graft origin.

Germline V gene lookup returns CDR1 DFQATT and CDR2 SNEGSKA (reference sequence). The CDR3 has 15 amino acids. V trimming: 6 bases; J trimming: 4 bases; junction bases outside the gene matches: 9. The sample here was PBMCs, taken before TCRalphabeta/CD19-depleted stem cell transplant. The clonotype originates from a boy aged 2 to 10 with acute myeloid leukemia, due to receive a stem cell transplant. The rearrangement uses TRBV20-1 and TRBJ2-2; 9 bases are shared with TRBD2. Written as DNA, the CDR3 is TGCAGTGCCGGATTAGCGGGAGCGGGCACCGGGGAGCTGTTTTTT. It yields the protein CSAGLAGAGTGELFF.